Presented here are 22 T cell receptor beta chains from one specimen sequenced in a study of patients and donors after allogeneic stem cell transplantation. TCRdb reprocessed the RT-PCR reads via MiXCR and lists one record per CDR3 protein. The data contain over 400,000 distinct CDR3 sequences, 16% of them seen just once; the ten biggest clones take up roughly 7.2%. Sequences were obtained from blood, either unsorted or a sorted T cell fraction (not recorded which). The receptors here all came from a human donor who was either an allogeneic HSCT recipient or a stem cell or donor lymphocyte infusion donor (not recorded which). It is not recorded whose cells these are; they may come from a transplant donor.

The chain joins TRBV9 to TRBJ1-2; 12 positions agree with TRBD1. J was trimmed by 6 bases and V by 3 bases; bases with no gene match: 3. Germline V gene sequence: CDR1 SGDLS, CDR2 YYNGEE. This CDR3 contains 14 residues. The CDR3 loop reads CASSAGTGGDGYTF. The CDR3 DNA is TGTGCCAGCAGCGCGGGGACAGGGGGCGATGGCTACACCTTC. The full variable domain, its missing parts supplied by reference TRBV9 and TRBJ1-2, is DSGVTQTPKHLITATGQRVTLRCSPRSGDLSVYWYQQSLDQGLQFLIQYYNGEERAKGNILERFSAQQFPDLHSELNLSSLELGDSALYFCASSAGTGGDGYTFGSGTRLTVV.

With respect to this clonotype: The missing conserved phenylalanine or tryptophan at the end of this CDR3 makes a read error likely. This chain links TRBV3-1 with TRBJ2-2; D gene unclear. There are 17 residues in the CDR3. Trimming removed 4 bases at V and 0 bases at J, with 15 bases between. The germline V gene encodes CDR1 LGHDT and CDR2 YNNKEL (reference sequence). CDR3 protein: CASSPVGRRTNTGELFS. For the CDR3, the DNA is TGTGCCAGCAGCCCTGTGGGCAGGCGGACGAACACCGGGGAGCTGTTTTCT.

The chain carries TRBV10-3 and TRBJ1-2; D may be TRBD1 (6 bases). The germline V and J ends were trimmed by 5 bases and 4 bases, with 14 bases remaining between them. Germline CDR1 is ENHRY and CDR2 is SYGVKD. This CDR3 region has 14 residues. CDR3 sequence (DNA): TGTGCCATCAGTTCCCGGGAGGGGGTCTATGGCTACACCTTC. Its protein is CAISSREGVYGYTF.

This clonotype occurred a few times. The chain has TRBV7-2 and TRBJ2-7, with unresolved D. CDR3 size: 13 residues. Germline-derived CDR1 and CDR2 are SGHTA and FQGNSA. V lost 6 bases to trimming and J lost 5 bases, with 14 bases between them. The CDR3 coding sequence is TGTGCCAGCAGAAGAACCGGGTCGGACGAGCAGTACTTC. It translates to CASRRTGSDEQYF.

In this sample, this clonotype turned up a few times. The rearrangement uses TRBV2 and TRBJ2-1; the D is unclear. V shed 11 bases and J shed 1 base, with 18 bases lying between them. The CDR3 has 15 residues. The V gene's germline CDR1 is SNHLY and CDR2 FYNNEI. The CDR3 DNA is TGTGCCGGTCGGTCCTCCGTCAGTTCCTACAATGAGCAGTTCTTC. Its translation: CAGRSSVSSYNEQFF.

The chain links TRBV19 to TRBJ2-3, with 8 bases that match TRBD2. Unmatched junction bases numbered 14, after V lost 4 bases and J lost 2 bases. In germline, CDR1 is LNHDA, CDR2 SQIVND (reference sequence). The length of the CDR3 is 18 residues. CDR3 in DNA: TGTGCCAGTAGTAAAAGCCCCCCCCGGGGGGGGCTCACAGATACGCAGTATTTT. This encodes CASSKSPPRGGLTDTQYF.

The rearrangement uses TRBV6-2 or TRBV6-3 and TRBJ2-4; TRBD1 matches 7 bases. V gave up 6 bases and J gave up 4 bases; unmatched junction bases: 9. Germline CDR1 and CDR2: MNHEY and SVGEGT. The CDR3 is 15 amino acids. CDR3 in amino acids: CASSRPTGLKNIQYF. The CDR3 DNA is TGTGCCAGCAGCCGCCCGACAGGGTTAAAAAACATTCAGTACTTC.

This clonotype appeared a few times. V usage is TRBV15 and J usage is TRBJ2-7; D is possibly TRBD2 (7 bases). V was pared by 8 bases and J by 7 bases, with 18 bases between. CDR1 is LNHNV and CDR2 is YYDKDF in the germline V gene (reference sequence). This CDR3 is 13 amino acids long. In DNA form, the CDR3 reads TGTGCCACCGCGGAGGGGGGGCCGGGTGAGCAGTACTTC. This sequence encodes CATAEGGPGEQYF.

This clonotype was seen a few times. The gene calls are TRBV11-2 and TRBJ1-1, with 8 positions matching TRBD1. The CDR3 is 16 amino acids. Germline-derived CDR1 and CDR2 are SGHAT and FQNNGV. V shed 4 bases, J shed 1 base, and the junction held 8 bases outside the gene matches. The CDR3 loop reads CASSSGRGQGNTEAFF. In DNA, the CDR3 is TGTGCCAGCAGCTCAGGCAGGGGGCAAGGGAACACTGAAGCTTTCTTT. Full variable domain (remainder filled in from reference TRBV11-2 and TRBJ1-1): EAGVAQSPRYKIIEKRQSVAFWCNPISGHATLYWYQQILGQGPKLLIQFQNNGVVDDSQLPKDRFSAERLKGVDSTLKIQPAKLEDSAVYLCASSSGRGQGNTEAFFGQGTRLTVV.

As regards this clonotype: A read error may be the cause here, since a much bigger clone is one base away. The CDR3 coding sequence is TGTGTCAGCACCCCGTGGGGACAGTTCTATGGCTACACCTTC. Translating it yields CVSTPWGQFYGYTF. The V call is TRBV12-3 or TRBV12-4, the J call TRBJ1-2, with 7 bases aligning to TRBD1. The CDR3 is 14 amino acids.

The chain is built from TRBV28 and TRBJ1-5; D is unclear. V dropped 3 bases and J dropped 3 bases, with 9 bases sitting between them. In germline, CDR1 is MDHEN, CDR2 SYDVKM. The CDR3 is made up of 14 amino acids. Written as DNA, the CDR3 is TGTGCCAGCAGTTTTAGACGGTTCAATCAGCCCCAGCATTTT. The encoded protein is CASSFRRFNQPQHF.

The chain combines TRBV24-1 with TRBJ2-6; D is perhaps TRBD2 (5 bases). The germline gives CDR1 KGHDR, CDR2 SFDVKD. This CDR3 is built from 15 residues. V dropped 5 bases and J dropped 0 bases, with 7 bases sitting between them. CDR3 nucleotide sequence: TGTGCCACCAGTGGGGGAGCCTCTGGGGCCAACGTCCTGACTTTC. Translation gives CATSGGASGANVLTF.

This clonotype was seen a few times. This chain joins TRBV5-1 and TRBJ2-2; D may be TRBD1 or TRBD2 (6 bases each). Germline CDR1 is SGHRS and CDR2 is YFSETQ. Trimming pared 7 bases from V and 0 bases from J, leaving 13 bases between. The CDR3 runs to 15 residues. CDR3 residues: CASFLGGTNTGELFF. The CDR3 nucleotides are TGCGCCAGCTTCTTAGGGGGGACGAACACCGGGGAGCTGTTTTTT.

This clonotype has ten or more counts. This chain joins TRBV5-6 and TRBJ2-2; unclear D gene. CDR3 length: 16 amino acids. Per germline, CDR1 SGHDT and CDR2 YYEEEE. V lost 0 bases to trimming and J lost 4 bases, with 13 bases between them. The DNA for the CDR3 is TGTGCCAGCAGCTTGGATGTCAGAGGAAGCACCGGGGAGCTGTTTTTT. Residues: CASSLDVRGSTGELFF.

The chain links TRBV20-1 to TRBJ2-1; the match to TRBD2 covers 7 bases. CDR1 and CDR2 from the germline V gene are DFQATT and SNEGSKA (reference sequence). The CDR3 sequence is 13 residues long. Germline trimming cut 1 base from V and 8 bases from J; bases unmatched to any gene: 5. The CDR3 DNA is TGCAGTGCTAGAGCCGGGGGGATGGATGAGCAGTTCTTC. This gives the protein CSARAGGMDEQFF.

This clonotype was detected only a few times. The V gene is TRBV7-4, the J gene TRBJ1-1; D uncertain. The ends were cut back, 1 base at V and 2 bases at J, with 11 bases in the middle. CDR1 is SGHVT, CDR2 SQSDAQ, per germline. The CDR3 totals 15 residues. The CDR3 DNA reads TGTGCCAGCAGCTTAGTTGCAAGGGAAAACACTGAAGCTTTCTTT. Protein sequence: CASSLVARENTEAFF. Looking up the rest from reference TRBV7-4 and TRBJ1-1 gives the full variable domain: GAGVSQSPRYKVAKRGRDVALRCDSISGHVTLYWYRQTLGQGSEVLTYSQSDAQRDKSGRPSGRFSAERPERSVSTLKIQRTEQGDSAVYLCASSLVARENTEAFFGQGTRLTVV.

The table lists this clonotype with a few counts. V gene TRBV13 combines with J gene TRBJ2-3, with unresolved D. Per germline, CDR1 PRHDT and CDR2 FYEKMQ (reference sequence). Trimming took off 2 bases at V and 4 bases at J, with 4 bases between the two ends. The CDR3 runs to 12 residues. The CDR3 sequence: CASSLSPDTQYF. For the CDR3, the DNA is TGTGCCAGCAGCTTATCGCCAGATACGCAGTATTTT.

The rearrangement links TRBV27 to TRBJ2-2; 9 nucleotides agree with TRBD2. The CDR3 spans 17 residues. Trimming cost V 7 bases and J 4 bases; bases outside gene matches: 13. CDR1 MNHEY and CDR2 SMNVEV come from the germline V gene (reference sequence). As DNA, the CDR3 is TGTGCCAGCACCCAGAGCGCGGGGGGGCCTCGCACCGGGGAGCTGTTTTTT. Protein sequence: CASTQSAGGPRTGELFF.

This clonotype was recorded a few times. The chain recombines TRBV6-2 or TRBV6-3 with TRBJ2-1, with 9 bases matching TRBD1. With 8 bases clipped from V and 0 bases from J, the junction kept 20 bases outside the gene matches. Per germline, CDR1 MNHEY and CDR2 SVGEGT. The CDR3 contains 20 residues. CDR3 DNA: TGTGCCAGCGGGAAACATCGACAGGGGGGGACCCGAAGCTCCTACAATGAGCAGTTCTTC. Residues: CASGKHRQGGTRSSYNEQFF.

The chain uses TRBV20-1 and TRBJ1-2; the match to TRBD1 covers 8 bases. Germline trimming cut 6 bases from V and 5 bases from J; bases unmatched to any gene: 11. Germline lookup yields CDR1 DFQATT and CDR2 SNEGSKA (reference sequence). The CDR3 sequence is 14 residues long. The CDR3 bases are TGCAGTGCAACGTTTAGCGGGACAGGATATGGCTACACCTTC. Translating it yields CSATFSGTGYGYTF.

This sequence joins TRBV6-5 and TRBJ2-7; D gene ambiguous. This CDR3 has 14 amino acids. CDR1 and CDR2 (germline): MNHEY, SVGAGI. The V end was cut by 4 bases, the J end by 3 bases, with 13 bases between. The CDR3 coding sequence is TGTGCCAGCAGTTCCCTGCCCCCGCTCTACGAGCAGTACTTC. It codes for CASSSLPPLYEQYF.

The gene calls are TRBV12-3 or TRBV12-4 and TRBJ2-5; 9 bases align to TRBD1. V gave up 5 bases and J gave up 2 bases; unmatched junction bases: 9. CDR3 length: 16 residues. This chain's CDR3 is CASSGVGTGIQETQYF. In DNA form, the CDR3 reads TGTGCCAGCAGTGGGGTAGGGACAGGGATTCAAGAGACCCAGTACTTC.